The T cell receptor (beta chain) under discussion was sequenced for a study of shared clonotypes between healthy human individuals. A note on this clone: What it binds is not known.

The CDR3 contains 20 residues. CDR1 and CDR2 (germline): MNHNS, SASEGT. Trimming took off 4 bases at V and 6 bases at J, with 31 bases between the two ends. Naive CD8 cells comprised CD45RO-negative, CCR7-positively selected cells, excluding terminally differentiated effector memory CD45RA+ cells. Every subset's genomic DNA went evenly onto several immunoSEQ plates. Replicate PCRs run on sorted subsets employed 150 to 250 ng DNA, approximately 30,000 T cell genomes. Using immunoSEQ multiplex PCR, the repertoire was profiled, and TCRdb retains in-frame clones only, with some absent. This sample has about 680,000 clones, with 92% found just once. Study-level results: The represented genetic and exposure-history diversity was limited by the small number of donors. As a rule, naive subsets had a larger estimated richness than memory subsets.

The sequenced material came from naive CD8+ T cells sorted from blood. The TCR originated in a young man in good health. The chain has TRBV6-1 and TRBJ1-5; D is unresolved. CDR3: CASSVASTGEELEKGQPQHF. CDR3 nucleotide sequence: TGTGCCAGCAGTGTTGCGTCCACCGGAGAGGAATTGGAGAAAGGTCAGCCCCAGCATTTT.